These 15 T cell receptor beta chains came from one sample sequenced in a study of T cell changes during pregnancy in multiple sclerosis. Repertoires were generated with immunoSEQ multiplex PCR, while TCRdb's copy carries only in-frame clones and drops some. The table shows fewer than 110,000 clones, with roughly 93% occurring only once. Sequenced here: peripheral blood, sampled after pregnancy. These receptors all come from a female donor with multiple sclerosis, enrolled in a pregnancy study.

This clone showed up just a few times. V and J are TRBV7-9 and TRBJ1-1; no reliable D call. Germline V CDR1 and CDR2: SEHNR, FQNEAQ (reference sequence). The CDR3 runs 13 residues. V lost 4 bases and J 2 bases, leaving 8 bases between the germline ends. The CDR3 sequence is CASSSGGNTEAFF. CDR3 sequence (DNA): TGTGCCAGCAGCTCAGGAGGAAACACTGAAGCTTTCTTT.

V usage is TRBV19 and J usage is TRBJ2-7; 7 bases agree with TRBD1. This CDR3 region has 16 residues. The V and J ends lost 4 bases and 5 bases, in that order; junction bases with no gene match: 14. Germline values: CDR1 LNHDA, CDR2 SQIVND (reference sequence). The CDR3 spells CASSRIQGETGHEQYF. The CDR3 DNA reads TGTGCCAGTAGTAGGATTCAGGGGGAAACTGGCCACGAGCAGTACTTC.

This clone has only one observation. This chain uses TRBV5-1 with TRBJ2-5; TRBD1 agrees at 9 bases. This CDR3 contains 14 residues. Germline-derived CDR1 and CDR2 are SGHRS and YFSETQ. V lost 0 bases to trimming and J lost 7 bases; unmatched junction nucleotides: 4. CDR3 sequence (DNA): TGCGCCAGCAGCTTGGGGACAGGGGAAGGGACCCAGTACTTC. Its protein is CASSLGTGEGTQYF.

The chain employs TRBV19 and TRBJ1-5; D uncertain. V dropped 2 bases and J dropped 0 bases, with 8 bases sitting between them. This CDR3 spans 15 amino acids. Per the germline V gene, CDR1 is LNHDA and CDR2 is SQIVND (reference sequence). CDR3 loop: CASSISAYSNQPQHF. CDR3 nucleotide sequence: TGTGCCAGTAGTATATCCGCCTATAGCAATCAGCCCCAGCATTTT.

The chain recombines TRBV6-4 with TRBJ1-6; 9 bases align to TRBD1. The CDR3 runs 14 residues. Germline V gene lookup returns CDR1 MRHNA and CDR2 SNTAGT. V lost 6 bases, J lost 8 bases, and 5 bases stayed unmatched. CDR3 coding DNA: TGTGCCAGCAGCCCGGGACAGGGTTATTCACCCCTCCACTTT. Its protein product is CASSPGQGYSPLHF.

The V gene is TRBV7-8, the J gene TRBJ1-5; 9 bases match TRBD1. Trimming removed 4 bases from V and 3 bases from J; junction bases left unmatched: 10. Germline V lookup: CDR1 SGHVS, CDR2 FQNEAQ. This CDR3 comprises 17 residues. CDR3: CASSSSGTGSYNQPQHF. The CDR3 DNA reads as TGTGCCAGCAGCTCCTCCGGGACAGGGTCATACAATCAGCCCCAGCATTTT.

The genes are TRBV2 and TRBJ2-1, with a possible D match to TRBD1 (5 bases). The germline gives CDR1 SNHLY, CDR2 FYNNEI. The CDR3 spans 15 residues. V was trimmed by 3 bases and J by 7 bases, leaving 16 bases between them. The CDR3 DNA reads TGTGCCAGCAGTGAGAGAAAGGGGTGGCCTAATGAGCAGTTCTTC. Translated: CASSERKGWPNEQFF.

This chain joins TRBV19 and TRBJ1-5; TRBD1 is a possible D gene (6 bases). Germline V gene lookup returns CDR1 LNHDA and CDR2 SQIVND (reference sequence). Trimming removed 5 bases from V and 7 bases from J, with 15 bases in between. The CDR3 loop spans 14 amino acids. The CDR3 DNA follows: TGTGCCAGTAGTGAACAGGGATTAGGGCAGCCCCAGCATTTT. Protein sequence: CASSEQGLGQPQHF.

The chain uses TRBV27 and TRBJ2-1; 8 bases line up with TRBD1. CDR1 MNHEY and CDR2 SMNVEV come from the germline V gene (reference sequence). CDR3 size: 16 residues. V trimming: 6 bases; J trimming: 7 bases; junction bases outside the gene matches: 14. CDR3 bases: TGTGCCAGCAGACCTTACCGGGACAGGAATTTAAATGAGCAGTTCTTC. Residues: CASRPYRDRNLNEQFF.

The genes are TRBV4-2 and TRBJ1-2; D remains ambiguous. The germline gives CDR1 LGHNA, CDR2 YNFKEQ. Trimming took 6 bases from V and 2 from J, leaving 10 bases between them. The CDR3 spans 13 residues. The CDR3 bases are TGTGCCAGCAGGAGTAGTGAGAACTATGGCTACACCTTC. It specifies CASRSSENYGYTF.

J is TRBJ1-5 and V is TRBV19; perhaps TRBD1 as D (6 bases). CDR3 length equals 19 residues. CDR1 and CDR2 (germline): LNHDA, SQIVND (reference sequence). V gave up 5 bases and J gave up 0 bases, with 23 bases separating them. CDR3 loop: CASSSRDMNPIYSNQPQHF. CDR3 sequence (DNA): TGTGCCAGTAGTTCCCGGGACATGAACCCCATATATAGCAATCAGCCCCAGCATTTT.

The chain is built from TRBV5-4 and TRBJ2-1; a weak D match, TRBD2 (6 bases). The V gene lost 4 bases and the J gene lost 8 bases, with 13 bases spanning the gap. The CDR3 spans 13 residues. Germline V gene lookup returns CDR1 SGHNT and CDR2 YYREEE (reference sequence). CDR3 DNA sequence: TGTGCCAGCAGCGCTGGAGGGTACGATGAGCAGTTCTTC. Amino acid sequence: CASSAGGYDEQFF.

The chain has TRBV18 and TRBJ2-7; D is perhaps TRBD2 (5 bases). Germline values: CDR1 KGHSH, CDR2 LQKENI. CDR3 length: 16 residues. V lost 2 bases, J lost 3 bases, and 17 bases lay in between. This CDR3 reads CASSPLLRAASYEQYF. DNA for the CDR3: TGTGCCAGCTCACCATTATTACGAGCGGCGAGCTACGAGCAGTACTTC.

This clone was recorded only once. V gene TRBV30 combines with J gene TRBJ1-2; D is possibly TRBD1 (6 bases). Germline V gene sequence: CDR1 GTSNPN, CDR2 SVGIG (reference sequence). The CDR3 is made up of 14 amino acids. The V end lost 2 bases, the J end lost 4 bases, and 14 bases lay between the germline ends. The CDR3 bases are TGTGCCTGGAGTTCCCGGCAAGGGGGCTATGGCTACACCTTC. It translates to CAWSSRQGGYGYTF.

V usage is TRBV10-1 and J usage is TRBJ1-2; 9 nucleotides match TRBD1. This CDR3 spans 16 amino acids. V was clipped by 7 bases and J by 6 bases; unmatched bases: 15. CDR1 WNHNN and CDR2 SYGVQD come from the germline V gene (reference sequence). The DNA for the CDR3 is TGCGCCAGCACGGGGTGCCGGGACAGGGAAGGGAATGGCTACACCTTC. Translating gives CASTGCRDREGNGYTF.